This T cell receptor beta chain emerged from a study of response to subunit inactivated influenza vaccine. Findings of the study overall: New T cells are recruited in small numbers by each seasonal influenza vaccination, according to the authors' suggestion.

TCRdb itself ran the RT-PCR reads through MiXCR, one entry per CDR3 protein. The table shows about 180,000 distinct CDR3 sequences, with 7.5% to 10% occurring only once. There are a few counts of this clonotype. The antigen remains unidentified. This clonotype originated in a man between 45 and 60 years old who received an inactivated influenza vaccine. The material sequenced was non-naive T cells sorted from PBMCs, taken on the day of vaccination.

The CDR3 DNA follows: TGCAGTGCTAGAGGAATCGGAACAGATACGCAGTATTTT. This sequence encodes CSARGIGTDTQYF. This chain links TRBV20-1 with TRBJ2-3; D is uncertain. This CDR3 is 13 amino acids long. Trimming pared 1 base from V and 3 bases from J, leaving 8 bases between. CDR1 and CDR2 from the germline V gene are DFQATT and SNEGSKA (reference sequence).